This TCR beta chain is from a study of cytomegalovirus exposure and HLA in healthy donors. Use of 60 Vbeta and 13 Jbeta primers characterized the PCR. Profiled with immunoSEQ multiplex PCR; TCRdb holds only in-frame clones, not every one. The sample yields roughly 120,000 clones, about 73% seen once. This clone was seen a few times. No antigen is known for it. Losses at the gene ends were 4 bases for V and 4 bases for J; bases not matched to a gene: 7. Germline V gene data show CDR1 as LGHNA and CDR2 as YSLEER. This CDR3 has 15 residues. Findings and caveats of the study: Earlier findings revealed that most TCR beta V segments proved productive either about 90% or about 30% of the time. The authors considered a cluster of highly shared sequence variants likely to be a sequencing artifact.

The chain uses TRBV4-3 and TRBJ2-3, with TRBD2 matching over 8 bases. The specimen was PBMCs. The origin of this receptor is a woman in her forties in good health and CMV-seropositive. CDR3 amino acids: CASSRAGGPADTQYF. CDR3 sequence (DNA): TGCGCCAGCAGCCGCGCGGGGGGCCCGGCAGATACGCAGTATTTT.